The 16 T cell receptor beta chains listed next were all sequenced from one sample in a study of regulatory T cells in long-lasting Graves disease. Time point in this sample: persistent/refractory GD, antithyroid drugs over 5 years with positive TRAb. PBMC RNA served as the TCR library source. HTBI primers from iRepertoire and Arm-PCR of CDR3 regions yielded the TCR beta libraries. Using its own MiXCR run on the multiplex PCR reads, TCRdb lists one record per CDR3 protein. Found here are nearly 350,000 distinct CDR3 sequences, around a fifth of them singletons; the top ten hold 29%. This sample comprised peripheral blood mononuclear cells (PBMCs), obtained when the disease was refractory, from a patient treated with antithyroid drugs. Receptor source: a female donor with Graves disease.

This clonotype occurred many times. The genes are TRBV6-9 and TRBJ1-1; D is possibly TRBD1 (5 bases). The CDR3 extends over 14 amino acids. V shed 4 bases and J shed 4 bases, with 13 bases lying between them. The V gene's germline CDR1 is MNHGY and CDR2 SVAAGI. The CDR3 region is CASSSLMRGTEAFF. In DNA, the CDR3 is TGTGCCAGCAGTTCCCTTATGAGGGGCACTGAAGCTTTCTTT.

This clonotype was seen at least ten times. This rearrangement joins TRBV28 to TRBJ2-7; D possibly corresponds to TRBD2 (6 bases). CDR1 MDHEN and CDR2 SYDVKM come from the germline V gene. V was trimmed by 2 bases and J by 5 bases, leaving 10 bases between them. The CDR3 is 13 residues long. CDR3 nucleotide sequence: TGTGCCAGCAGTTTAGTTGGCGGGAACGAGCAGTACTTC. Its translation: CASSLVGGNEQYF.

The table lists this clonotype with many counts. The rearrangement uses TRBV5-1 and TRBJ1-1, with a tentative D call TRBD1 (6 bases). The CDR3 loop spans 16 amino acids. Germline CDR1 reads SGHRS; CDR2 reads YFSETQ. Deletions cut 4 bases from V and 1 base from J, with 17 bases between. DNA for the CDR3: TGCGCCAGCAGCCTGGACAGTACCACAGGGAACACTGAAGCTTTCTTT. Protein product: CASSLDSTTGNTEAFF.

In its sample, this clonotype was seen many times. The chain is built from TRBV3-1 and TRBJ2-5; D is undetermined. Trimming took off 4 bases at V and 2 bases at J, with 11 bases between the two ends. CDR3 length: 14 residues. The germline V gene has CDR1 LGHDT and CDR2 YNNKEL (reference sequence). This CDR3 reads CASSPDWGQETQYF. The DNA for the CDR3 is TGTGCCAGCAGCCCCGATTGGGGTCAAGAGACCCAGTACTTC.

This clonotype showed up many times. The chain has TRBV27 and TRBJ1-1; D is ambiguous. The CDR3 contains 14 residues. The germline V and J ends were trimmed by 5 bases and 0 bases, with 10 bases remaining between them. The germline V gene encodes CDR1 MNHEY and CDR2 SMNVEV (reference sequence). CDR3 residues: CASSLSALNTEAFF. CDR3 bases: TGTGCCAGCAGTCTGTCGGCCCTGAACACTGAAGCTTTCTTT.

This clonotype was counted between two and nine times. The chain carries TRBV12-3 or TRBV12-4 and TRBJ2-3; D is uncertain. V was clipped by 6 bases and J by 2 bases, with 12 bases between them. The CDR3 is 14 amino acids. The CDR3 nucleotides are TGTGCCAGCAGCATGGAACCGCACACAGATACGCAGTATTTT. Amino acid sequence: CASSMEPHTDTQYF.

This chain links TRBV9 with TRBJ1-1, with TRBD1 matching over 7 bases. With 4 bases clipped from V and 1 base from J, the junction kept 7 bases outside the gene matches. From germline, CDR1 is SGDLS and CDR2 YYNGEE. The CDR3 is 15 amino acids. CDR3 sequence: CASSPSGTANTEAFF. CDR3 in DNA: TGTGCCAGCAGCCCCTCCGGGACAGCGAACACTGAAGCTTTCTTT. The whole variable domain, remainder taken from reference TRBV9 and TRBJ1-1, is DSGVTQTPKHLITATGQRVTLRCSPRSGDLSVYWYQQSLDQGLQFLIQYYNGEERAKGNILERFSAQQFPDLHSELNLSSLELGDSALYFCASSPSGTANTEAFFGQGTRLTVV.

This clonotype was detected ten times or more. The V call is TRBV6-5, the J call TRBJ1-2, with D perhaps matching TRBD1 (6 bases). V was pared by 2 bases and J by 7 bases, with 8 bases between. In germline, CDR1 is MNHEY, CDR2 SVGAGI. The length of the CDR3 is 12 residues. The CDR3 DNA sequence: TGTGCCAGCAGTTACGGGGGCGTTGGCTACACCTTC. Translation gives CASSYGGVGYTF.

About this clonotype itself: This may arise from a read error, as a much more abundant clone is one base away. V gene TRBV3-1 combines with J gene TRBJ1-1, with no clear D. Germline CDR1 is LGHDT and CDR2 is YNNKEL (reference sequence). This CDR3 spans 13 amino acids. V was trimmed by 0 bases and J by 5 bases, leaving 7 bases between them. The CDR3 nucleotides read TGTGCCAGCAGCCAAGACGGGAGGACTGAAGCTTTCTTT. Amino acids: CASSQDGRTEAFF.

This clonotype was found many times. V gene TRBV6-1 combines with J gene TRBJ2-2; TRBD2 matches 11 bases. The CDR3 is 15 amino acids. With 8 bases clipped from V and 1 base from J, the junction kept 3 bases outside the gene matches. Looked up from germline, CDR1 is MNHNS and CDR2 is SASEGT. The DNA of the CDR3 is TGTGCCAGCCCCGGACTAGCGGGGAACACCGGGGAGCTGTTTTTT. Its protein is CASPGLAGNTGELFF.

This rearrangement joins TRBV20-1 to TRBJ2-3; TRBD1 matches 7 bases. Germline V lookup: CDR1 DFQATT, CDR2 SNEGSKA (reference sequence). The V and J ends lost 5 bases and 2 bases, in that order; junction bases with no gene match: 4. This CDR3 is built from 13 residues. The CDR3 coding sequence is TGCAGTGCTCCAACAGGGGCCACAGATACGCAGTATTTT. Translating it yields CSAPTGATDTQYF.

This clonotype has a count of ten or more. The chain has TRBV12-3 or TRBV12-4 and TRBJ1-1; D is unresolved. The CDR3 is 12 residues long. Trimming removed 3 bases from V and 6 bases from J, with 8 bases in between. The CDR3 is CASSFRPPEAFF. The CDR3 DNA reads TGTGCCAGCAGTTTTCGGCCTCCTGAAGCTTTCTTT.

The chain carries TRBV7-2 and TRBJ1-6; 9 bases map to TRBD1. The V and J ends lost 9 bases and 8 bases, in that order; junction bases with no gene match: 17. The germline CDR1 and CDR2 sequences are SGHTA and FQGNSA. This CDR3 has 17 amino acids. CDR3 in amino acids: CASSIVVPGTGYSPLHF. CDR3 nucleotides: TGTGCCAGTAGTATTGTGGTCCCCGGGACAGGGTATTCACCCCTCCACTTT.

In its sample, this clonotype was seen many times. The V and J genes are TRBV19 and TRBJ2-5; TRBD1 might be the D (5 bases). This CDR3 is 15 amino acids long. Trimming removed 1 base from V and 2 bases from J, with 11 bases in between. The germline V gene has CDR1 LNHDA and CDR2 SQIVND (reference sequence). CDR3 DNA: TGTGCCAGTAGTATAGCCGGCAGGGAACAAGAGACCCAGTACTTC. The encoded protein is CASSIAGREQETQYF.

The gene calls are TRBV5-1 and TRBJ1-1, with D perhaps matching TRBD1 (6 bases). Germline CDR1 reads SGHRS; CDR2 reads YFSETQ. The length of the CDR3 is 14 residues. The V and J ends lost 0 bases and 7 bases respectively, with 13 bases between them. The CDR3 DNA follows: TGCGCCAGCAGCTTGGGGGGGCGGTTGGGTGAAGCTTTCTTT. Its protein product is CASSLGGRLGEAFF.

The V and J genes are TRBV7-3 and TRBJ2-3; 9 nucleotides agree with TRBD1. J gave up 6 bases and V 4 bases, and 8 bases lay outside the gene matches. CDR1 and CDR2 from the germline V gene are SGHTA and FQGTGA. This CDR3 has 15 amino acids. This CDR3 reads CASSSTGGMRDTQYF. CDR3 in DNA: TGTGCCAGCAGCTCGACAGGGGGGATGAGGGATACGCAGTATTTT.